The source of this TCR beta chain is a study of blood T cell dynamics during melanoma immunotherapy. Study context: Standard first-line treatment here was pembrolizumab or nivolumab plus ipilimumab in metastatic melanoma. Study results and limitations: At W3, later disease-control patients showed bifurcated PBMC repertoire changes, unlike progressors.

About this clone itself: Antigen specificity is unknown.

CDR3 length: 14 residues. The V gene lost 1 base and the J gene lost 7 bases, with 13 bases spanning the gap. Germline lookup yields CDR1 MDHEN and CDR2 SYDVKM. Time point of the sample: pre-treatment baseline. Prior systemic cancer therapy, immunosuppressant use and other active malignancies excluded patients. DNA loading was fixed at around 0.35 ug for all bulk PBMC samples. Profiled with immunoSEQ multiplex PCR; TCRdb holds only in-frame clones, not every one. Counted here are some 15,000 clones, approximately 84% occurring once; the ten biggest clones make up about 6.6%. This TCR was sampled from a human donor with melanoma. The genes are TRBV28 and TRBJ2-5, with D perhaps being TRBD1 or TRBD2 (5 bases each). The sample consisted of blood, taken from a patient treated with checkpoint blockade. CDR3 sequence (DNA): TGTGCCAGCAGTTTATTACAAACTGGGGGGACCCAGTACTTC. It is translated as CASSLLQTGGTQYF.